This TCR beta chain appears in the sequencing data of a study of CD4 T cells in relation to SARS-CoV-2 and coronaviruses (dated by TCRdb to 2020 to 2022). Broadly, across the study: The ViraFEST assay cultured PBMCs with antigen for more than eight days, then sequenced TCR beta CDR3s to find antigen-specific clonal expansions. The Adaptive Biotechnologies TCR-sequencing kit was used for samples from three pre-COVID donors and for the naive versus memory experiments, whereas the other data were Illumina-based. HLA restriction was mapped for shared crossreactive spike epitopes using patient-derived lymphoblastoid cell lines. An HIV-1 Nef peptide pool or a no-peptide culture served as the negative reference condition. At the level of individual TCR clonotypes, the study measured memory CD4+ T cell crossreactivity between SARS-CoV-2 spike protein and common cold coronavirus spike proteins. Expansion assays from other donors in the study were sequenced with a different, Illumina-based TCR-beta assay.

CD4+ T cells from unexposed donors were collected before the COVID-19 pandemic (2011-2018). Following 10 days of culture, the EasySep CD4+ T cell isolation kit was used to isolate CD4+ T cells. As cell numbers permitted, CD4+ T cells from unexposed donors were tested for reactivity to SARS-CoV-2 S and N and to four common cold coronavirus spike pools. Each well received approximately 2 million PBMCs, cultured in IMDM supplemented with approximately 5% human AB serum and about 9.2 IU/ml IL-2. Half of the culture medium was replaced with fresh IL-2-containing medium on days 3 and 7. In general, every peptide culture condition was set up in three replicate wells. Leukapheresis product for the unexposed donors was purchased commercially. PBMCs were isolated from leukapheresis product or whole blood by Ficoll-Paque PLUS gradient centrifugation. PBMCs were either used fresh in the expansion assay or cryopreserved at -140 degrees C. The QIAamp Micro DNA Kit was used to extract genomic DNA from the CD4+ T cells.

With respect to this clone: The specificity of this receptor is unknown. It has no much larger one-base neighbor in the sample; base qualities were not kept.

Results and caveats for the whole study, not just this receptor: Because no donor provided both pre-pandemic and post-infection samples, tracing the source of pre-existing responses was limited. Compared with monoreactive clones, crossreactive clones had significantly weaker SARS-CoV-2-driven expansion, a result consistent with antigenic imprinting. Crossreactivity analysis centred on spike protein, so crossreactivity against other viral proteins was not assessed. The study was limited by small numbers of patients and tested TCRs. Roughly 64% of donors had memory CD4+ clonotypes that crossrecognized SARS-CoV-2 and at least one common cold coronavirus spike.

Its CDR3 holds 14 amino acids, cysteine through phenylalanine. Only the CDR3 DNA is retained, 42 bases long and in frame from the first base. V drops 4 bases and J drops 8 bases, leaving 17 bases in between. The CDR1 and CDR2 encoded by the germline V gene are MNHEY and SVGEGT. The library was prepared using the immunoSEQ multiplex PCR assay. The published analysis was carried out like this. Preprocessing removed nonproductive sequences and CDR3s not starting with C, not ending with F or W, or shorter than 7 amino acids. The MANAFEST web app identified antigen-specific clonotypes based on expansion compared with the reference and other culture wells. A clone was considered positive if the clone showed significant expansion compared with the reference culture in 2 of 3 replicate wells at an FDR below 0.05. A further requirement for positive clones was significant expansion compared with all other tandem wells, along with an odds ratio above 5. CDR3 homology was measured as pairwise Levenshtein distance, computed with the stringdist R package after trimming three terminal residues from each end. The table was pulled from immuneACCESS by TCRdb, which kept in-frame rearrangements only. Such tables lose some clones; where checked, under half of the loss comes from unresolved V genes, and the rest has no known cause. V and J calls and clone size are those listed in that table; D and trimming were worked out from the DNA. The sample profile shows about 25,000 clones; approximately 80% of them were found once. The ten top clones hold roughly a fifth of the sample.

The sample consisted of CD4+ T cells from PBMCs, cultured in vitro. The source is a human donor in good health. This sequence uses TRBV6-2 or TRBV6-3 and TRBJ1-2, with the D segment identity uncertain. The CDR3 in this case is CASSSRNTYLGYTF. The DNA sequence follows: TGTGCCAGCAGTTCAAGAAATACATATTTGGGCTACACCTTC.